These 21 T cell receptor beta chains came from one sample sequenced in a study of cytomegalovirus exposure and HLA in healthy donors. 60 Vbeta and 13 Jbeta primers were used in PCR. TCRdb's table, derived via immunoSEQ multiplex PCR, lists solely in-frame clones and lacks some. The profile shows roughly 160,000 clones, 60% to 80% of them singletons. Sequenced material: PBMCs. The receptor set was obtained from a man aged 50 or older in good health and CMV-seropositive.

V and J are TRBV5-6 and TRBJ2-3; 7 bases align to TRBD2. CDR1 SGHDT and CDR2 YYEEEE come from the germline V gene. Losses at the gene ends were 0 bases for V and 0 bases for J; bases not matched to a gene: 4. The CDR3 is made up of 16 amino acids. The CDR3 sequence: CASSLVWRGSTDTQYF. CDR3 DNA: TGTGCCAGCAGCTTGGTCTGGCGGGGGAGCACAGATACGCAGTATTTT.

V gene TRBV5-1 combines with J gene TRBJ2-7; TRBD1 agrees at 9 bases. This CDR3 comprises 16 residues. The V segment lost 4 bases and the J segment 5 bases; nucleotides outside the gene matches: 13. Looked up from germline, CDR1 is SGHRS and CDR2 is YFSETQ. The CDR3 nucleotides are TGCGCCAGCAGCAAGGATCCCGGGACAGGGAATCACGAGCAGTACTTC. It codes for CASSKDPGTGNHEQYF.

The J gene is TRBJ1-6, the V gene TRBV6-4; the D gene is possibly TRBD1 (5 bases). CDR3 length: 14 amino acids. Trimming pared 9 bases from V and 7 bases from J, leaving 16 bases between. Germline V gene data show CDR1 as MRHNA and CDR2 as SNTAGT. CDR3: CARRSGLTNSPLHF. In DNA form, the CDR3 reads TGTGCCAGGCGGTCGGGACTAACCAATTCACCCCTCCACTTT.

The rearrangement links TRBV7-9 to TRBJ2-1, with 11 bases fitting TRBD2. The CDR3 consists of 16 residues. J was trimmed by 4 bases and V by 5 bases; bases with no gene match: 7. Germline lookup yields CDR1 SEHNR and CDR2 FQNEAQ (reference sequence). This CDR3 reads CASSLRGTSGYNEQFF. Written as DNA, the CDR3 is TGTGCCAGCAGCCTACGGGGGACTAGCGGTTACAATGAGCAGTTCTTC.

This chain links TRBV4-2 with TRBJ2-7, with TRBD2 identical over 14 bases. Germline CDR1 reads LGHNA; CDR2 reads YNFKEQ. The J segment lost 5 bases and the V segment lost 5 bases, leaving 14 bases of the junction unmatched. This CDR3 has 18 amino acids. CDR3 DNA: TGTGCCAGCAGCTTTAAAGAGACTAGCGGGGGGGCCTGGAACGAGCAGTACTTC. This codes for CASSFKETSGGAWNEQYF.

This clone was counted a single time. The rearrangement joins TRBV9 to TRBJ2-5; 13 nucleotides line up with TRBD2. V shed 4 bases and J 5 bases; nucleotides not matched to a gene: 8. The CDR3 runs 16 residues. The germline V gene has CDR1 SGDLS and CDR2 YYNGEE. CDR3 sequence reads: CASSPTSGGAVETQYF. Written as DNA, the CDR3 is TGTGCCAGCAGCCCAACTAGCGGGGGGGCCGTGGAGACCCAGTACTTC. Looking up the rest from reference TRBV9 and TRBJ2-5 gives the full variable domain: DSGVTQTPKHLITATGQRVTLRCSPRSGDLSVYWYQQSLDQGLQFLIQYYNGEERAKGNILERFSAQQFPDLHSELNLSSLELGDSALYFCASSPTSGGAVETQYFGPGTRLLVL.

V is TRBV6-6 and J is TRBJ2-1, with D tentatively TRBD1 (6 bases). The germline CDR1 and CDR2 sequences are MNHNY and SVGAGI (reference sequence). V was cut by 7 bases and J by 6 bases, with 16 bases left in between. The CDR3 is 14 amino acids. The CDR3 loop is CASIWNRESNEQFF. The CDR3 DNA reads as TGTGCCAGCATATGGAACAGGGAGTCCAATGAGCAGTTCTTC.

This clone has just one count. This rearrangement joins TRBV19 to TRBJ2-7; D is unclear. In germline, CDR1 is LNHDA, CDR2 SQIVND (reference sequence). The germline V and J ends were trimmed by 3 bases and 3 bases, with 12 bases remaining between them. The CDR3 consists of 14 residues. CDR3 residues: CASSIPEQNYEQYF. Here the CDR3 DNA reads TGTGCCAGTAGTATCCCGGAACAGAACTACGAGCAGTACTTC.

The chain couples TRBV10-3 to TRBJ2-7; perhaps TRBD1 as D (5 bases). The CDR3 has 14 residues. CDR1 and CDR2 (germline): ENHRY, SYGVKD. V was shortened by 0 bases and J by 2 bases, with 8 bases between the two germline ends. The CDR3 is CAISESRGAYEQYF. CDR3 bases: TGTGCCATCAGTGAGTCAAGGGGCGCCTACGAGCAGTACTTC.

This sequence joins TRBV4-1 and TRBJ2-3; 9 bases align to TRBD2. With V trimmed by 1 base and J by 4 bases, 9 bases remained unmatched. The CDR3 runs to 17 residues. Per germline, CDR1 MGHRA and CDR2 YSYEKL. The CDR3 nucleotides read TGCGCCAGCAGCCAAGGACTTGTTGGCGGGGGGGCAGATACGCAGTATTTT. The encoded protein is CASSQGLVGGGADTQYF.

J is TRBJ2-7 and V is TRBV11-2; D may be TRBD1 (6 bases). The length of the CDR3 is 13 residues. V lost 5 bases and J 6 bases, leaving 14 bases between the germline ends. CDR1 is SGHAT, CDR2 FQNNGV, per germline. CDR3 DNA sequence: TGTGCCAGCAGCATTCTCCGGGACACCGAGCAGTACTTC. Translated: CASSILRDTEQYF.

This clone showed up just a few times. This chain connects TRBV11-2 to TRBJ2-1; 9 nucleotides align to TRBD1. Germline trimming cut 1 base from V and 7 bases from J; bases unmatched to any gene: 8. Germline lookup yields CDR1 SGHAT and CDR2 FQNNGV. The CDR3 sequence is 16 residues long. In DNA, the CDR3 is TGTGCCAGCAGCTTAGCGCCGGGACAGGGTTTTAATGAGCAGTTCTTC. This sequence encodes CASSLAPGQGFNEQFF.

The chain's CDR3 is CASSQDSGRDFYGYTF. The CDR3 DNA reads as TGCGCCAGCAGCCAAGATTCTGGCAGGGACTTCTATGGCTACACCTTC. The J gene is TRBJ1-2, the V gene TRBV4-1, with D perhaps matching TRBD1 (5 bases). V lost 0 bases to trimming and J lost 4 bases, with 15 bases between them. The CDR3 loop spans 16 amino acids. Germline V gives CDR1 MGHRA, CDR2 YSYEKL.

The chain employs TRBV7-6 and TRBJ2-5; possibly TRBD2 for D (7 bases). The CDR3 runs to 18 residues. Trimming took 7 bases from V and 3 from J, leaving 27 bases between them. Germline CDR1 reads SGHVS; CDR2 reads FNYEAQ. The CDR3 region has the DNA TGTGCCAGCATGAAGGAGGGGGGGTCGACCGATAAAAAAGAGACCCAGTACTTC. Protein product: CASMKEGGSTDKKETQYF.

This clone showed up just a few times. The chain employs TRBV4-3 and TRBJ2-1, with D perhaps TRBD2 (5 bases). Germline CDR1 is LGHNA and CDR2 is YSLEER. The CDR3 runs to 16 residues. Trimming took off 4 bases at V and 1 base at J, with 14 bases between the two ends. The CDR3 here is CASSRGSVGSYNEQFF. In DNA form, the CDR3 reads TGCGCCAGCAGCCGGGGTAGCGTAGGGTCCTACAATGAGCAGTTCTTC.

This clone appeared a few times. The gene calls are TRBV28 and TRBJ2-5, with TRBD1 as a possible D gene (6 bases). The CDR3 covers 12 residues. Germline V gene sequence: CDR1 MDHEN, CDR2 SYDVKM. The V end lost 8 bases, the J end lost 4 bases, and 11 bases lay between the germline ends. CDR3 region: CASRRGIETQYF. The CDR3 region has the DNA TGTGCCAGCCGAAGGGGGATAGAGACCCAGTACTTC.

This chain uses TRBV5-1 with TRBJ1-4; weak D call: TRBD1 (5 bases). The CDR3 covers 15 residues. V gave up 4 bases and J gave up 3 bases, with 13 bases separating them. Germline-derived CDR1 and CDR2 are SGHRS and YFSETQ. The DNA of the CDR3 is TGCGCCAGCAGCGACCGGGGGGGTCCTAATGAAAAACTGTTTTTT. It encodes CASSDRGGPNEKLFF.

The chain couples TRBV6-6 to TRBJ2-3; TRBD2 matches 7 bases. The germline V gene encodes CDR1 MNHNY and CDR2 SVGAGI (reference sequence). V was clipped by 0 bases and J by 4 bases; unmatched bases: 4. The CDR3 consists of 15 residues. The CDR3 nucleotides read TGTGCCAGCAGTTACTCTGTGGGGGGGGCAGATACGCAGTATTTT. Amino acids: CASSYSVGGADTQYF.

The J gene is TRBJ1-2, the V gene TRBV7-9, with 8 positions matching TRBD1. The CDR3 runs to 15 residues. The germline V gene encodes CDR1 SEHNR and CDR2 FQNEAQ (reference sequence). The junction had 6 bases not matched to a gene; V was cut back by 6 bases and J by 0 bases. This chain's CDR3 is CASSIQGVTNYGYTF. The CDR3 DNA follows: TGTGCCAGCAGTATACAGGGGGTAACTAACTATGGCTACACCTTC.

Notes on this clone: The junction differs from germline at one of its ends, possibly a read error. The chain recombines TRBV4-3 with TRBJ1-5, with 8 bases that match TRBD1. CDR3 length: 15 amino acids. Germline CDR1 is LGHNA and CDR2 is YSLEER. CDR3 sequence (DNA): TGCGCCAGCGGCCAAAATACAGGGGGGGTTCAGCCCCAGCATTTT. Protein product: CASGQNTGGVQPQHF.

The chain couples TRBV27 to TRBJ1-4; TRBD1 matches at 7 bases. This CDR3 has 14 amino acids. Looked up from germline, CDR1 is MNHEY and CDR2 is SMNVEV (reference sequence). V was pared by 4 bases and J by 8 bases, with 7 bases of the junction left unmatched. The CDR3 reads CASSYLPGQEKLFF. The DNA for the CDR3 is TGTGCCAGCAGTTACCTCCCGGGACAGGAAAAACTGTTTTTT.